The rows below give T cell receptor beta chains drawn from one sample of a study of untreated major depressive disorder. TCRdb keeps only in-frame clones here, not all; method: immunoSEQ multiplex PCR. Of about 21,000 clones listed, roughly 90% are singletons. Input material: CD4+ T cells from PBMCs. All receptors derive from a middle-aged woman in good health. The CDR3 runs from the conserved cysteine through the conserved F or W.

J gene: TRBJ2-7
V gene: TRBV5-1
CDR3 protein: CASSFLAGDRYEQYF

J gene: TRBJ2-1
V gene: TRBV15
CDR3 protein: CASRQGAYNEQFF

J gene: TRBJ2-3
V gene: TRBV10-3
CDR3 protein: CAISDSTDTQYF

J gene: TRBJ1-4
V gene: TRBV27
CDR3 protein: CASSRTGLANEKLFF

J gene: TRBJ2-7
V gene: TRBV10-3
CDR3 protein: CAISVGPHGAYEQYF

J gene: TRBJ1-2
V gene: TRBV7-9
CDR3 protein: CASSLSGQAFYGYTF

J gene: TRBJ1-1
V gene: TRBV29-1
CDR3 protein: CSVLRGAEAFF

J gene: TRBJ2-2
V gene: TRBV5-1
CDR3 protein: CASSLAMQVDTGELFF

J gene: TRBJ2-2
V gene: TRBV5-1
CDR3 protein: CASSLSGTGELFF

J gene: TRBJ1-2
V gene: TRBV11-2
CDR3 protein: CASSLSTGGYGYTF

J gene: TRBJ2-2
V gene: TRBV6-5
CDR3 protein: CASRSGGNTGELFF

J gene: TRBJ1-1
V gene: TRBV4-1
CDR3 protein: CASSQAGRSTEAFF

J gene: TRBJ1-2
V gene: TRBV28
CDR3 protein: CASSLLDSGNYGYTF

J gene: TRBJ2-5
V gene: TRBV25-1
CDR3 protein: CASSEAGDRWTQYF

J gene: TRBJ1-1
V gene: TRBV5-4
CDR3 protein: CASSLGGGALNTEAFF

J gene: TRBJ2-3
V gene: TRBV5-1
CDR3 protein: CASSLVLAGGLDTQYF

J gene: TRBJ1-5
V gene: TRBV6-1
CDR3 protein: CASIWQVQINQPQHF

J gene: TRBJ2-3
V gene: TRBV6-5
CDR3 protein: CASSYGGLDTQYF

J gene: TRBJ1-1
V gene: TRBV6-1
CDR3 protein: CASSERTQNTEAFF

J gene: TRBJ2-4
V gene: TRBV4-2
CDR3 protein: CASSPDGKNIQYF

J gene: TRBJ2-5
V gene: TRBV4-2
CDR3 protein: CASSQDAGRQETQYF

J gene: TRBJ2-3
V gene: TRBV27
CDR3 protein: CASSLFSGRSSDTQYF

J gene: TRBJ1-2
V gene: TRBV5-4
CDR3 protein: CASRLGGGDYGYTF

J gene: TRBJ2-3
V gene: TRBV5-6
CDR3 protein: CASSPGTSYPDTQYF

J gene: TRBJ1-2
V gene: TRBV5-5
CDR3 protein: CASSLVRGANYGYTF

J gene: TRBJ2-2
V gene: TRBV9
CDR3 protein: CASSVAAGGQIGELFF

J gene: TRBJ1-5
V gene: TRBV6-5
CDR3 protein: CASRQRGQPQHF

J gene: TRBJ2-2
V gene: TRBV27
CDR3 protein: CASSPLAGSSKTGELFF

J gene: TRBJ2-6
V gene: TRBV6-6
CDR3 protein: CASRTGGANVLTF

J gene: TRBJ1-5
V gene: TRBV28
CDR3 protein: CASTNPGTRQPQHF

J gene: TRBJ2-5
V gene: TRBV28
CDR3 protein: CASSKTGQAEETQYF

J gene: TRBJ1-1
V gene: TRBV28
CDR3 protein: CASSFRQGSTEAFF

J gene: TRBJ1-1
V gene: TRBV30
CDR3 protein: CAWSIPRILRTEAFF

J gene: TRBJ1-3
V gene: TRBV5-6
CDR3 protein: CASSFPPSPSGNTIYF

J gene: TRBJ1-3
V gene: TRBV30
CDR3 protein: CAWSIWGSGNTIYF

J gene: TRBJ1-1
V gene: TRBV6-6
CDR3 protein: CASSYEGGAYTEAFF

J gene: TRBJ2-7
V gene: TRBV11-2
CDR3 protein: CASSDLDSDYEQYF

J gene: TRBJ1-3
V gene: TRBV4-1
CDR3 protein: CASSTRTGAGNTIYF

J gene: TRBJ2-6
V gene: TRBV28
CDR3 protein: CASSLQGAGANVLTF

J gene: TRBJ2-3
V gene: TRBV29-1
CDR3 protein: CSVAGPGGTSTDTQYF

J gene: TRBJ1-4
V gene: TRBV2
CDR3 protein: CASSEVSEKLFF

J gene: TRBJ2-2
V gene: TRBV2
CDR3 protein: CASMRSGWSGELFF

J gene: TRBJ1-1
V gene: TRBV9
CDR3 protein: CASSSFGGNTEAFF

J gene: TRBJ1-1
V gene: TRBV6-4
CDR3 protein: CASSATGQNTEAFF